The rows below give T cell receptor beta chains drawn from one sample of a study of T cell responses to AZD1222 COVID-19 vaccine. Profiling relied on immunoSEQ multiplex PCR, and the TCRdb table lists in-frame clones only, not all of them. Of over 65,000 clones in the sample, less than 90% are singletons; the top ten hold 6.5% to 7.5%. Specimen: peripheral blood, collected on day 0 of AZD1222 vaccination. These receptors all come from an adult in good health. Each CDR3 is given with its conserved first and last residue. D genes are given only for firm matches. Clone size, where shown, is once, few, many, or a class for clones that have expanded.

j_call clone_size v_call d_call cdr3_nt cdr3_aa
TRBJ2-6 NA TRBV7-2 NA TGTGCCAGCAGCTTAGAACCGGCAGGGGCCAACGTCCTGACTTTC CASSLEPAGANVLTF
TRBJ1-2 NA TRBV28 TRBD1 TGTGCCAGCAGTACGGGACAGGGGGTGAATGGCTACACCTTC CASSTGQGVNGYTF
TRBJ2-7 NA TRBV10-3 TRBD1 TGTGCCATCAGTCCGGGACAGCGAACCTACGAGCAGTACTTC CAISPGQRTYEQYF
TRBJ1-3 NA TRBV11-2 NA TGTGCCAGCAGCCTACAACCCGGACAGAGCTCTGGAAACACCATATATTTT CASSLQPGQSSGNTIYF
TRBJ2-3 NA TRBV7-9 NA TGTGCCAGCAGCTTAGCGACCCTCACAGATACGCAGTATTTT CASSLATLTDTQYF
TRBJ2-1 NA TRBV11-2 NA TGTGCCAGCAGGGCGGCCAACAGGGATTACAATGAGCAGTTCTTC CASRAANRDYNEQFF
TRBJ2-5 NA TRBV5-5 TRBD1 TGTGCCAGCAGCTTGCCAGGGGGCGGTGAGACCCAGTACTTC CASSLPGGGETQYF
TRBJ2-3 NA TRBV11-2 TRBD2 TGTGCCAGCAGCCTCGGGGGAGGGACAGATACGCAGTATTTT CASSLGGGTDTQYF
TRBJ2-3 NA TRBV7-2 NA TGTGCCAGCAGCTTTTGGGGGGTTGGAGGCACAGATACGCAGTATTTT CASSFWGVGGTDTQYF
TRBJ1-1 NA TRBV27 NA TGTGCCAGCAGTTCGGTGGGACGGAACACTGAAGCTTTCTTT CASSSVGRNTEAFF
TRBJ2-2 few TRBV9 NA TGTGCCAGCAGCTTGGGGTCGGAAACGGCTACCGGGGAGCTGTTTTTT CASSLGSETATGELFF
TRBJ2-3 few TRBV6-4 TRBD2 TGTGCCAGCAGTGGAGCGGGGGGGGGCACAGATACGCAGTATTTT CASSGAGGGTDTQYF
TRBJ2-5 NA TRBV9 NA TGTGCCAGCAGCCCTACTGGGGCGCGTGAGACCCAGTACTTC CASSPTGARETQYF
TRBJ1-1 NA TRBV5-6 TRBD1 TGTGCCAGCAGCTCTTCTCGGACAGGGATCCCTGAAGCTTTCTTT CASSSSRTGIPEAFF
TRBJ2-7 NA TRBV5-6 NA TGTGCCAGCAGCTTAGGAGGGGATACCTACGAGCAGTACTTC CASSLGGDTYEQYF
TRBJ1-2 NA TRBV7-8 NA TGTGCCAGCAGCCAGGTGGCTGGTGGCTACACCTTC CASSQVAGGYTF
TRBJ1-1 NA TRBV13 TRBD1 TGTGCCAGCAGCATAGGGGACAGGCGCAACACTGAAGCTTTCTTT CASSIGDRRNTEAFF
TRBJ1-5 NA TRBV6-6 TRBD1 TGTGCCAGCAGTTCGGGGACAGGTAGTACTCAGCCCCAGCATTTT CASSSGTGSTQPQHF
TRBJ1-2 NA TRBV6-6 NA TGTGCCAGCAGTCCCGCAGGGGACGGTGGCTACACCTTC CASSPAGDGGYTF
TRBJ2-3 NA TRBV7-3 TRBD2 TGTGCCAGCAGCTTTACCGGGACTAGGACAGATACGCAGTATTTT CASSFTGTRTDTQYF
TRBJ2-1 NA TRBV2 NA TGTGCCAGCAGTGAGCGGCTGAGCTCCTACAATGAGCAGTTCTTC CASSERLSSYNEQFF
TRBJ1-5 NA TRBV19 NA TGTGCCAGTAACAACAGGGCCAATCAGCCCCAGCATTTT CASNNRANQPQHF